The text below deals with one T cell receptor (beta chain). The data belong to a study of blood T cell repertoires in COVID-19. In the study overall: From the United States, Italy and Spain came samples of acute and convalescent COVID-19.

Germline-derived CDR1 and CDR2 are SEHNR and FQNEAQ (reference sequence). This CDR3 comprises 13 residues. The V and J ends lost 6 bases and 6 bases, in that order; junction bases with no gene match: 4. Profiled with immunoSEQ multiplex PCR; TCRdb holds only in-frame clones, not every one. The data contain about 160,000 clones, roughly four fifths of them singletons. This receptor was identified in a man between 65 and 80 years old who had recovered from COVID-19. Material: peripheral blood. The gene calls are TRBV7-9 and TRBJ2-2; 7 positions agree with TRBD1. The CDR3 is CASREGAAGELFF. CDR3 DNA: TGTGCCAGCAGAGAGGGGGCGGCCGGGGAGCTGTTTTTT.